Following are 14 T cell receptor beta chains from one sample sequenced in a study of blood T cells in healthy people across ages. A second PCR of about 6 to 11 cycles used a sample-barcoded 5' primer and a J-beta primer mix. From the 5' RACE reads, TCRdb called clonotypes with MiXCR, one entry per CDR3 protein. The repertoire holds 780,000 or so distinct CDR3 sequences, with roughly three fifths as singletons. Material for sequencing was blood. These receptors originate from a man aged 40-49 years in good health.

This chain connects TRBV9 to TRBJ1-1; 8 nucleotides agree with TRBD1. The V segment lost 4 bases and the J segment 1 base; nucleotides outside the gene matches: 3. The CDR3 is 14 residues long. Germline CDR1 and CDR2: SGDLS and YYNGEE. In DNA form, the CDR3 reads TGTGCCAGCAGCAGGGACAGGCCGAACACTGAAGCTTTCTTT. It encodes CASSRDRPNTEAFF. Drawing the rest from reference TRBV9 and TRBJ1-1, the complete variable domain is DSGVTQTPKHLITATGQRVTLRCSPRSGDLSVYWYQQSLDQGLQFLIQYYNGEERAKGNILERFSAQQFPDLHSELNLSSLELGDSALYFCASSRDRPNTEAFFGQGTRLTVV.

This chain joins TRBV7-2 and TRBJ2-5; D is undetermined. This CDR3 spans 13 amino acids. Trimming cost V 5 bases and J 4 bases, with 11 bases left between them. Germline V lookup: CDR1 SGHTA, CDR2 FQGNSA. The CDR3 DNA reads as TGTGCCAGCAGCCAAAATATGGGAGAGACCCAGTACTTC. It encodes CASSQNMGETQYF.

Remarks on this clonotype: The junction departs from germline at one end; a sequencing error may be responsible. The chain carries TRBV6-5 and TRBJ2-6; D assignment may be TRBD1 or TRBD2 (6 bases each). Germline CDR1 MNHEY, CDR2 SVGAGI. The CDR3 covers 18 residues. The chain's CDR3 is CASSSYGGGLSGANVPTF. CDR3 bases: TGTGCCAGCAGTTCCTATGGAGGGGGGCTGTCGGGGGCCAACGTCCCGACTTTC.

The CDR3 region is CSVTAQGDTQYF. The CDR3 DNA sequence: TGCAGCGTGACAGCCCAAGGAGATACGCAGTATTTT. The chain carries TRBV29-1 and TRBJ2-3; the D gene is possibly TRBD1 (5 bases). CDR1 is SQVTM and CDR2 is ANQGSEA in the germline V gene. CDR3 length: 12 residues. With 6 bases removed from V and 5 bases from J, the gap between germline ends came to 12 bases.

This clonotype was seen once. The chain has TRBV6-5 and TRBJ1-2, with a possible D match to TRBD1 (5 bases). The V end was cut by 3 bases, the J end by 3 bases, with 14 bases between. Looked up from germline, CDR1 is MNHEY and CDR2 is SVGAGI. CDR3 length equals 15 residues. CDR3 in amino acids: CASSYGRAGDYGYTF. The CDR3 nucleotides read TGTGCCAGCAGTTATGGCAGGGCGGGTGACTATGGCTACACCTTC.

The rearrangement links TRBV13 to TRBJ2-7; 9 nucleotides align to TRBD1. CDR1 is PRHDT and CDR2 is FYEKMQ in the germline V gene (reference sequence). This CDR3 spans 14 amino acids. With 5 bases clipped from V and 2 bases from J, the junction kept 4 bases outside the gene matches. Here the CDR3 reads CASSRTGEAYEQYF. CDR3 nucleotides: TGTGCCAGCAGCCGGACAGGGGAAGCCTACGAGCAGTACTTC.

This rearrangement joins TRBV29-1 to TRBJ1-1, with D possibly matching TRBD1 (6 bases). The CDR3 has 13 residues. Germline V lookup: CDR1 SQVTM, CDR2 ANQGSEA. V gave up 8 bases and J gave up 3 bases, with 16 bases separating them. Here the CDR3 DNA reads TGCAGCCCCGAACCACAGGGTTACACTGAAGCTTTCTTT. Protein sequence: CSPEPQGYTEAFF.

This clonotype was counted only a few times. CDR3 region: CASSSPGVENVLTF. CDR3 bases: TGTGCCAGCAGCTCCCCTGGGGTCGAGAACGTCCTGACTTTC. This chain uses TRBV7-3 with TRBJ2-6; no clear D. The V gene lost 4 bases and the J gene lost 10 bases, with 14 bases spanning the gap. This CDR3 contains 14 residues. Germline V gene data show CDR1 as SGHTA and CDR2 as FQGTGA.

This clonotype has just one count. The chain carries TRBV6-6 and TRBJ2-1; maybe TRBD2 (5 bases). Germline loops: CDR1 MNHNY, CDR2 SVGAGI (reference sequence). The CDR3 spans 12 residues. The V end was cut by 6 bases, the J end by 8 bases, with 11 bases between. This CDR3 reads CASRKLGDEQFF. CDR3 DNA sequence: TGTGCCAGCAGAAAACTAGGTGATGAGCAGTTCTTC.

This clonotype was observed a handful of times. The chain has TRBV12-3 or TRBV12-4 and TRBJ1-5; a weak D match, TRBD1 (5 bases). The V end was cut by 1 base, the J end by 5 bases, with 9 bases between. CDR3 length: 14 residues. The CDR3 here is CASSLGGGDQPQHF. Written as DNA, the CDR3 is TGTGCCAGCAGTTTAGGGGGAGGGGATCAGCCCCAGCATTTT.

A few counts support this clonotype. J is TRBJ1-4 and V is TRBV29-1; D not certain. Germline-derived CDR1 and CDR2 are SQVTM and ANQGSEA. This CDR3 is built from 12 residues. Trimming cost V 7 bases and J 8 bases, with 14 bases left between them. This chain's CDR3 is CSGLGLEEKLFF. DNA for the CDR3: TGCAGCGGACTTGGTTTGGAGGAAAAACTGTTTTTT.

The J gene is TRBJ1-2, the V gene TRBV5-1; TRBD1 matches at 9 bases. V trimming: 4 bases; J trimming: 3 bases; junction bases outside the gene matches: 7. Germline values: CDR1 SGHRS, CDR2 YFSETQ. This CDR3 comprises 15 residues. CDR3 bases: TGCGCCAGCAGCCAACCTGGACAGGGGCACTATGGCTACACCTTC. Its protein product is CASSQPGQGHYGYTF. The variable domain in full, with the rest retrieved from reference TRBV5-1 and TRBJ1-2, is KAGVTQTPRYLIKTRGQQVTLSCSPISGHRSVSWYQQTPGQGLQFLFEYFSETQRNKGNFPGRFSGRQFSNSRSEMNVSTLELGDSALYLCASSQPGQGHYGYTFGSGTRLTVV.

This chain joins TRBV10-3 and TRBJ2-3; D gene ambiguous. The CDR3 has 11 amino acids. Germline V gene lookup returns CDR1 ENHRY and CDR2 SYGVKD. Trimming shortened V by 7 bases and J by 2 bases, and 4 bases separated the two germline ends. CDR3 loop: CAITDTDTQYF. Here the CDR3 DNA reads TGTGCCATCACCGACACAGATACGCAGTATTTT.

The chain recombines TRBV27 with TRBJ2-3; TRBD2 matches at 7 bases. Trimming cost V 4 bases and J 4 bases; bases outside gene matches: 8. Germline CDR1 MNHEY, CDR2 SMNVEV (reference sequence). This CDR3 is built from 15 residues. This CDR3 reads CASSYGGRASDTQYF. As DNA, the CDR3 is TGTGCCAGCAGTTACGGTGGGAGGGCTTCAGATACGCAGTATTTT.